This T cell receptor beta chain was retrieved from a study of blood T cell repertoires in COVID-19 (dated by TCRdb to 2018 to 2021). As for the study more broadly: Samples covering the acute and convalescent phases of COVID-19 were provided by collaborators in the United States, Italy and Spain. The samples were drawn from the first 160 participants of the ongoing ImmuneRACE study and from 1,254 subjects provided by 6 global collaborators. The prospective study material was composed of cDNA or gDNA derived from T cells, B-cell-depleted T cells, or PBMCs. The dataset comprised deeply sampled blood TCRbeta repertoires from subjects exposed to, actively infected with, or recovered from COVID-19. The sample metadata nearly always contained a de-identified subject ID, COVID-19 status, age in years and sex. HLA class I and class II types, where available, came from metadata supplied by the sample provider rather than from assay-based typing. The repertoires were released in a freely available public database meant as a resource for research on the immune response to SARS-CoV-2.

What the work shows at the level of the full study, not this receptor alone: Clinical and demographic metadata were provided uncurated, with the amount varying by source and participant.

The CDR3 has 13 amino acids, counting the end cysteine and phenylalanine. CDR3 DNA is the only sequence kept; it has 39 bases, read in frame from the first base. CDR1 SGHRS and CDR2 YFSETQ are derived from the germline V gene. Trimming takes 4 bases from V and 4 bases from J, and the germline ends sit 9 bases apart. The collaborating institutions used their own protocols to collect whole blood in K2EDTA tubes. Collaborator samples were shipped for TCRbeta analysis as frozen whole blood, isolated PBMCs, or DNA extracted from either sample type. TCRbeta CDR3 regions were amplified from genomic DNA by means of the immunoSEQ Assay, a bias-controlled multiplex PCR. In the paper's pipeline: The number of nucleated cells in each sample was estimated by amplification of reference gene primers within the assay. To quantify the absolute abundance of each unique TCRbeta CDR3 rearrangement, sequence reads were collapsed and filtered. Productive Simpson clonality was computed per sample as the square root of Simpson's diversity index over productive rearrangements. TCRdb limited this immuneACCESS table to in-frame rearrangements with V and J called. A share of clones is missing; checked studies link under half to unresolved V genes, and the rest is unexplained. That table supplies the V and J calls and clone size; D and trimming were determined from the DNA. Within this sample are some 130,000 clones, with 65% to 90% of them counted one time only. The ten biggest clones cover about a tenth of the sample.

This clone was recorded only once. The target of this receptor is not known. No base qualities exist here, and no much larger clone lies one base off it. The clonotype originates from a man at least 80 years old with acute or convalescent COVID-19. This chain is built from TRBV5-1 and TRBJ1-5, with no confident D gene call. Material: peripheral blood. The nucleotide sequence reads TGCGCCAGCAGCCCGGCGGGTAATCAGCCCCAGCATTTT. Protein translation: CASSPAGNQPQHF.